A single sample gave rise to the 24 T cell receptor beta chains below, sequenced in a study of blood T cells in healthy people across ages. Together with a sample-barcoded 5' primer, a J-beta primer mix was included in a second PCR lasting about 7 to 11 cycles. TCRdb redid the calling of the 5' RACE reads with MiXCR, one entry per CDR3 protein. The sample carries about 1.4 million distinct CDR3 sequences, around 55% recorded once. What was sequenced was blood. These receptors all stem from a young man in good health.

V usage is TRBV27 and J usage is TRBJ2-1; D ambiguous. The CDR3 contains 14 residues. Deletions cut 5 bases from V and 0 bases from J, with 8 bases between. Looked up from germline, CDR1 is MNHEY and CDR2 is SMNVEV (reference sequence). CDR3 in amino acids: CASSAEVSYNEQFF. CDR3 bases: TGTGCCAGCAGTGCAGAAGTCTCCTACAATGAGCAGTTCTTC.

This chain joins TRBV5-1 and TRBJ2-3; D unresolved. This CDR3 has 12 residues. Germline V gene lookup returns CDR1 SGHRS and CDR2 YFSETQ. The V and J ends lost 2 bases and 11 bases respectively, with 12 bases between them. The CDR3 spells CASSLSSGGQYF. CDR3 nucleotides: TGCGCCAGCAGCTTAAGTTCCGGCGGGCAGTATTTT.

The chain employs TRBV27 and TRBJ1-2; D possibly corresponds to TRBD1 (5 bases). The CDR3 is 13 amino acids. Germline V lookup: CDR1 MNHEY, CDR2 SMNVEV (reference sequence). Between the trimmed V and J ends, which lost 5 bases and 7 bases, there was a span of 14 bases. The CDR3 loop is CASSLRESCGYTF. The CDR3 DNA sequence: TGTGCCAGCAGTCTCAGGGAGTCCTGTGGCTACACCTTC.

A single count supports this clonotype. The rearrangement uses TRBV7-9 and TRBJ2-6, with TRBD1 as a possible D gene (6 bases). The V gene lost 5 bases and the J gene lost 1 base, with 15 bases spanning the gap. Germline CDR1 SEHNR, CDR2 FQNEAQ (reference sequence). The CDR3 length is 17 residues. The chain's CDR3 is CASSLRPGESGANVLTF. The DNA for the CDR3 is TGTGCCAGCAGCCTTCGGCCAGGGGAGTCTGGGGCCAACGTCCTGACTTTC.

The gene calls are TRBV7-9 and TRBJ2-7, with a possible D match to TRBD1 (5 bases). V shed 8 bases and J shed 4 bases, with 15 bases lying between them. This CDR3 comprises 13 residues. Per germline, CDR1 SEHNR and CDR2 FQNEAQ (reference sequence). The CDR3 spells CASGSGNGYEQYF. In DNA, the CDR3 is TGTGCCAGCGGCTCAGGGAATGGTTACGAGCAGTACTTC.

The V and J genes are TRBV2 and TRBJ2-7; TRBD2 is a possible D gene (6 bases). The CDR3 runs to 13 residues. Germline V lookup: CDR1 SNHLY, CDR2 FYNNEI. Trimming left V 7 bases short and J 4 bases short, with 14 bases between. CDR3 bases: TGTGCCAGCACCCGGGACTTCCCATACGAGCAGTACTTC. Its translation: CASTRDFPYEQYF.

The chain carries TRBV7-9 and TRBJ2-7; D uncertain. The germline gives CDR1 SEHNR, CDR2 FQNEAQ (reference sequence). Trimming removed 3 bases at V and 0 bases at J, with 9 bases between. The CDR3 sequence is 14 residues long. Written as DNA, the CDR3 is TGTGCCAGCAGCTTGGATACAGACTCCTACGAGCAGTACTTC. Its translation is CASSLDTDSYEQYF.

The chain carries TRBV20-1 and TRBJ2-4; D gene uncertain. Trimming left V 5 bases short and J 5 bases short, with 13 bases between. The germline V gene has CDR1 DFQATT and CDR2 SNEGSKA (reference sequence). The CDR3 is 13 amino acids. DNA for the CDR3: TGCAGTGCTCCGGTTCTAACGGAAAACATTCAGTACTTC. Its protein is CSAPVLTENIQYF.

V and J are TRBV15 and TRBJ2-3, with D perhaps given as TRBD1 or TRBD2 (5 bases each). The CDR3 has 15 amino acids. The germline V gene has CDR1 LNHNV and CDR2 YYDKDF (reference sequence). Between the trimmed V and J ends, which lost 0 bases and 2 bases, there was a span of 9 bases. The CDR3: CATSRDRGPTDTQYF. In DNA form, the CDR3 reads TGTGCCACCAGCAGAGATCGGGGACCCACAGATACGCAGTATTTT.

This sequence joins TRBV5-1 and TRBJ2-4, with D perhaps TRBD2 (6 bases). V lost 0 bases and J 4 bases, leaving 8 bases between the germline ends. The CDR3 is 14 amino acids. Germline CDR1 reads SGHRS; CDR2 reads YFSETQ. The CDR3 here is CASSLVGGKNIQYF. CDR3 DNA: TGCGCCAGCAGCTTGGTCGGGGGAAAAAACATTCAGTACTTC.

The gene calls are TRBV4-3 and TRBJ2-7, with D tentatively TRBD1 or TRBD2 (5 bases each). The V gene's germline CDR1 is LGHNA and CDR2 YSLEER. The CDR3 sequence is 16 residues long. The germline V and J ends were trimmed by 5 bases and 0 bases, with 17 bases remaining between them. CDR3 sequence reads: CASSRVQATSSYEQYF. CDR3 coding DNA: TGCGCCAGCAGCAGAGTACAGGCCACTAGCTCCTACGAGCAGTACTTC.

This chain uses TRBV28 with TRBJ2-7, with 12 bases lining up with TRBD1. CDR1 MDHEN and CDR2 SYDVKM come from the germline V gene. The CDR3 is made up of 15 amino acids. With V trimmed by 7 bases and J by 7 bases, 11 bases remained unmatched. The CDR3 protein is CASTWGDRGLREQYF. The CDR3 nucleotides are TGTGCCAGCACCTGGGGGGACAGGGGGCTGCGGGAGCAGTACTTC.

This clonotype turned up a few times. The rearrangement links TRBV29-1 to TRBJ2-7, with 7 bases aligning to TRBD2. This CDR3 has 15 residues. Trimming cost V 4 bases and J 1 base; bases outside gene matches: 10. Per the germline V gene, CDR1 is SQVTM and CDR2 is ANQGSEA. The CDR3, as DNA: TGCAGCGTTGTATGGGGCGGGAGCGCGTCCTACGAGCAGTACTTC. This gives the protein CSVVWGGSASYEQYF.

The chain employs TRBV7-9 and TRBJ1-1, with D tentatively TRBD1 (5 bases). Trimming took off 9 bases at V and 3 bases at J, with 11 bases between the two ends. This CDR3 has 12 residues. Germline-derived CDR1 and CDR2 are SEHNR and FQNEAQ (reference sequence). The CDR3 protein is CASLGVDTEAFF. CDR3 sequence (DNA): TGTGCCAGTTTAGGGGTGGACACTGAAGCTTTCTTT.

The V gene is TRBV6-2 or TRBV6-3, the J gene TRBJ1-1; maybe TRBD1 (6 bases). Trimming left V 6 bases short and J 8 bases short, with 16 bases between. Per the germline V gene, CDR1 is MNHEY and CDR2 is SVGEGT. This CDR3 has 13 amino acids. The CDR3 sequence is CASRAQGIREAFF. CDR3 bases: TGTGCCAGCAGAGCACAGGGTATTAGGGAAGCTTTCTTT.

This clonotype was recorded a few times. The gene calls are TRBV2 and TRBJ1-2; 8 positions match TRBD1. Germline trimming cut 6 bases from V and 7 bases from J; bases unmatched to any gene: 4. CDR3 length equals 12 residues. From germline, CDR1 is SNHLY and CDR2 FYNNEI. The CDR3 reads CASSPGTGGYTF. The CDR3 nucleotides read TGTGCCAGCAGCCCCGGGACAGGTGGCTACACCTTC.

In its sample, this clonotype was seen a few times. V is TRBV6-5 and J is TRBJ2-7; the D gene is possibly TRBD1 (6 bases). Trimming removed 6 bases from V and 5 bases from J, with 20 bases in between. CDR1 MNHEY and CDR2 SVGAGI come from the germline V gene. The CDR3 length is 15 residues. The CDR3 here is CASRPRTTGNHEQYF. As DNA, the CDR3 is TGTGCCAGCAGACCCCGCACTACAGGGAACCACGAGCAGTACTTC.

The chain is built from TRBV14 and TRBJ2-7; possibly TRBD1 or TRBD2 for D (5 bases each). The CDR3 runs 15 residues. Germline V gene lookup returns CDR1 SGHDN and CDR2 FVKESK. The V end lost 4 bases, the J end lost 7 bases, and 20 bases lay between the germline ends. The CDR3 protein is CASSREGRPFDEQYF. As DNA, the CDR3 is TGTGCCAGCAGCCGAGAGGGACGGCCATTCGATGAGCAGTACTTC.

The DNA for the CDR3 is TGCAGCGGCTTAGCGGGGGGCCCAGATACGCAGTATTTT. Translated: CSGLAGGPDTQYF. The J gene is TRBJ2-3, the V gene TRBV29-1; 10 nucleotides align to TRBD2. The germline CDR1 and CDR2 sequences are SQVTM and ANQGSEA. There are 13 residues in the CDR3. Losses at the gene ends were 7 bases for V and 4 bases for J; bases not matched to a gene: 5.

This clonotype was recorded a few times. This chain connects TRBV6-2 or TRBV6-3 to TRBJ2-1; TRBD2 matches 7 bases. V trimming: 4 bases; J trimming: 3 bases; junction bases outside the gene matches: 12. This CDR3 is 17 amino acids long. Germline V gives CDR1 MNHEY, CDR2 SVGEGT. The CDR3: CASSSSVGGSLYNEQFF. The CDR3, as DNA: TGTGCCAGCAGTTCCTCTGTTGGCGGGAGCCTCTACAATGAGCAGTTCTTC.

The gene calls are TRBV5-1 and TRBJ2-1; weak D call: TRBD2 (6 bases). Trimming left V 5 bases short and J 4 bases short, with 10 bases between. CDR1 and CDR2 from the germline V gene are SGHRS and YFSETQ. This CDR3 spans 13 amino acids. The CDR3 loop is CASSRRGYNEQFF. The CDR3 nucleotides are TGCGCCAGCAGTAGGAGGGGATACAATGAGCAGTTCTTC.

On this clonotype itself: The junction and the germline gene differ at one end; a read error may be behind it. The chain links TRBV4-1 to TRBJ1-2; 8 bases agree with TRBD1. The CDR3 consists of 14 residues. Germline values: CDR1 MGHRA, CDR2 YSYEKL. The CDR3 sequence: CASSQGRTGYGYTF. CDR3 nucleotides: TGCGCCAGTAGCCAAGGACGGACAGGGTATGGCTACACCTTC.

The sample holds one count of this clonotype. This sequence joins TRBV7-8 and TRBJ2-1, with D maybe TRBD2 (5 bases). The germline V gene has CDR1 SGHVS and CDR2 FQNEAQ. The CDR3 contains 14 residues. V was clipped by 3 bases and J by 10 bases, with 16 bases between them. The CDR3 protein is CASSLRTGIPEQFF. CDR3 sequence (DNA): TGTGCCAGCAGCTTGCGAACGGGGATCCCCGAGCAGTTCTTC.

This chain connects TRBV2 to TRBJ1-2; D remains unclear. This CDR3 is built from 14 residues. From germline, CDR1 is SNHLY and CDR2 FYNNEI. V dropped 3 bases and J dropped 4 bases, with 12 bases sitting between them. The CDR3 is CASSESRVGYGYTF. CDR3 in DNA: TGTGCCAGCAGTGAGAGCCGGGTGGGCTATGGCTACACCTTC. Looking up the rest from reference TRBV2 and TRBJ1-2 gives the full variable domain: EPEVTQTPSHQVTQMGQEVILRCVPISNHLYFYWYRQILGQKVEFLVSFYNNEISEKSEIFDDQFSVERPDGSNFTLKIRSTKLEDSAMYFCASSESRVGYGYTFGSGTRLTVV.